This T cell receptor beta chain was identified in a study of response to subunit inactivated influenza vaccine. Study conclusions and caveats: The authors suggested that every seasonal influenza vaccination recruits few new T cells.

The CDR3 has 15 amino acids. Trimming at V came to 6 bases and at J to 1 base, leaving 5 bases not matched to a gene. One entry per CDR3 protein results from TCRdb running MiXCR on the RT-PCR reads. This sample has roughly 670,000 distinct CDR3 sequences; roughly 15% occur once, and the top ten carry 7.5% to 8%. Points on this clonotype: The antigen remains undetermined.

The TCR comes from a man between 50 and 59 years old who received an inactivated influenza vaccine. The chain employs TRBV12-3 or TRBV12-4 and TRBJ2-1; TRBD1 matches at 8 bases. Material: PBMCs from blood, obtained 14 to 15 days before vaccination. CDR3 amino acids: CASSETGGSYNEQFF. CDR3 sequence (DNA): TGTGCCAGCAGCGAAACAGGGGGTTCCTACAATGAGCAGTTCTTC.